One and the same sample provided the 19 T cell receptor beta chains below, sequenced in a study of T-cell memory formation after mild COVID-19 listed by TCRdb under 2021. The library was prepared using 5' RACE. The reads were generated on an Illumina NovaSeq 6000. The raw public reads went through TCRdb reprocessing: fastp at Q25, MiXCR clone calling, in-frame beta chains kept. Rows with a matching CDR3 protein are joined into one entry that keeps the most common DNA and genes. This sample gives under 300,000 distinct CDR3 sequences in total; roughly 18% of them show up just once. The ten largest clonotypes hold under 25% of the sample. Input material: PBMCs or a T cell subset sorted from them (not recorded which). These receptor sequences come from a man younger than 35 who had mild COVID-19 (a few samples of this study predate the infection). The sample titles of this study are shuffled in the database, so cell type and time point are left out; the donor was told from shared clones.

The rearrangement links TRBV19 to TRBJ2-1; TRBD2 matches at 10 bases. V lost 3 bases to trimming and J lost 7 bases; unmatched junction nucleotides: 15. Germline CDR1 is LNHDA and CDR2 is SQIVND (reference sequence). The CDR3 loop spans 18 amino acids. The CDR3 coding sequence is TGTGCCAGTAGTATGACTCGGGAGCGGGGGGGCCGAGGGAATGAGCAGTTCTTC. Translated, it gives CASSMTRERGGRGNEQFF.

This clonotype was detected a few times. The rearrangement joins TRBV4-3 to TRBJ2-5; TRBD2 is a possible D gene (5 bases). CDR1 and CDR2 (germline): LGHNA, YSLEER. V lost 0 bases and J lost 4, with 9 bases in between. CDR3 length: 14 residues. The DNA of the CDR3 is TGCGCCAGCAGCCAAGAGAGGGTTGGAGAGACCCAGTACTTC. Translation gives CASSQERVGETQYF.

This clonotype was observed at least ten times. The chain recombines TRBV4-2 with TRBJ2-5; the match to TRBD2 covers 7 bases. The CDR3 has 18 residues. Unmatched junction bases numbered 18, after V lost 2 bases and J lost 6 bases. CDR1 and CDR2 from the germline V gene are LGHNA and YNFKEQ. CDR3 nucleotide sequence: TGTGCCAGCAGCCAATTAAGTATCGGGGGGATATCAACGAAGACCCAGTACTTC. As protein: CASSQLSIGGISTKTQYF.

The V and J genes are TRBV7-3 and TRBJ2-1, with 7 nucleotides matching TRBD2. With V trimmed by 3 bases and J by 4 bases, 3 bases remained unmatched. The CDR3 extends over 14 amino acids. Germline-derived CDR1 and CDR2 are SGHTA and FQGTGA. The CDR3 sequence: CASSFSGSYNEQFF. The CDR3 DNA reads TGTGCCAGCAGCTTTAGCGGGTCATACAATGAGCAGTTCTTC.

In its sample, this clonotype was seen a few times. The chain recombines TRBV21-1 with TRBJ2-7; the D segment call TRBD2 is taken from the table without a DNA check. TRBV21-1 is annotated as a pseudogene. The CDR3 is 13 residues long. For the CDR3, the DNA is TGTGCCAGCCGGGCGGGGGGGCGTCTCGAGCAGTACGTC. Its translation is CASRAGGRLEQYV.

CDR3 sequence: CSAAASLYGYTF. The CDR3, as DNA: TGCAGTGCGGCAGCCAGCCTTTATGGCTACACCTTC. V gene TRBV20-1 combines with J gene TRBJ1-2; D not resolved. From germline, CDR1 is DFQATT and CDR2 SNEGSKA (reference sequence). The CDR3 has 12 residues. V was shortened by 6 bases and J by 5 bases, with 13 bases between the two germline ends.

The genes are TRBV6-5 and TRBJ2-2, with a weak D call TRBD2 (5 bases). The CDR3 is 17 amino acids. The germline gives CDR1 MNHEY, CDR2 SVGAGI. V was pared by 1 base and J by 1 base, with 13 bases between. CDR3 DNA sequence: TGTGCCAGCAGTTACTTTCGACCGGGATTGAACACCGGGGAGCTGTTTTTT. This sequence encodes CASSYFRPGLNTGELFF.

The genes are TRBV12-3 or TRBV12-4 and TRBJ2-3; D remains unclear. Trimming cost V 10 bases and J 1 base, with 6 bases left between them. This CDR3 contains 11 residues. The CDR3 region is CAIPGTDTQYF. The CDR3 DNA is TGTGCCATTCCGGGCACAGATACGCAGTATTTT.

This clonotype turned up a few times. J is TRBJ2-1 and V is TRBV7-2, with TRBD2 as a possible D gene (7 bases). Germline CDR1 and CDR2: SGHTA and FQGNSA. There are 18 residues in the CDR3. Trimming left V 0 bases short and J 6 bases short, with 21 bases between. This CDR3 is CASSLAPHAGAAGNEQFF. CDR3 DNA: TGTGCCAGCAGCTTAGCACCCCACGCGGGGGCGGCCGGCAATGAGCAGTTCTTC.

A few counts support this clonotype. The chain employs TRBV7-9 and TRBJ1-6; no reliable D call. CDR1 SEHNR and CDR2 FQNEAQ come from the germline V gene (reference sequence). The ends were cut back, 2 bases at V and 5 bases at J, with 10 bases in the middle. The CDR3 extends over 15 amino acids. CDR3 bases: TGTGCCAGCAGCTTAATGGAGGGCAATAATTCACCCCTCCACTTT. This gives the protein CASSLMEGNNSPLHF.

The genes are TRBV6-2 or TRBV6-3 and TRBJ1-5; D is unresolved. This CDR3 contains 15 residues. The V and J ends lost 2 bases and 5 bases respectively, with 13 bases between them. CDR1 and CDR2 from the germline V gene are MNHEY and SVGEGT. CDR3 DNA sequence: TGTGCCAGCAGTTACGCTTCGAGAGATTATCAGCCCCAGCATTTT. Protein product: CASSYASRDYQPQHF.

This clonotype was seen more than once but under ten times. The rearrangement joins TRBV20-1 to TRBJ1-1, with no clear D. CDR3 length: 14 amino acids. Germline CDR1 is DFQATT and CDR2 is SNEGSKA (reference sequence). The V end was cut by 5 bases, the J end by 9 bases, with 22 bases between. The CDR3 DNA sequence: TGCAGTGCTGAAGCTAAGAACCGCCCATCTCAAGCTTTCTTT. Translation gives CSAEAKNRPSQAFF.

This chain links TRBV18 with TRBJ1-1; D remains unclear. V dropped 5 bases and J dropped 5 bases, with 18 bases sitting between them. The V gene's germline CDR1 is KGHSH and CDR2 LQKENI. The CDR3 is 15 residues long. In nucleotides, the CDR3 is TGTGCCAGCTCAAGTGGCGAAGGGATAGGAACTGAAGCTTTCTTT. It codes for CASSSGEGIGTEAFF.

About this clonotype: This CDR3 fails to terminate in the conserved phenylalanine or tryptophan, so it likely reflects a read error. The J gene is TRBJ1-2, the V gene TRBV6-1; 9 nucleotides agree with TRBD1. The germline gives CDR1 MNHNS, CDR2 SASEGT. V was pared by 2 bases and J by 11 bases, with 6 bases of the junction left unmatched. The CDR3 is 13 residues long. The CDR3: CASSEIQGASYTL. As DNA, the CDR3 is TGTGCCAGCAGTGAAATACAGGGGGCGAGTTACACCTTA.

This clonotype was counted a few times. The chain uses TRBV10-3 and TRBJ2-3; no clear D gene. V shed 0 bases and J shed 4 bases, with 8 bases lying between them. From germline, CDR1 is ENHRY and CDR2 SYGVKD. The CDR3 length is 14 residues. The CDR3 region has the DNA TGTGCCATCAGTGAGTCTTTGGGTTCAGATACGCAGTATTTT. It is translated as CAISESLGSDTQYF.

The genes are TRBV6-1 and TRBJ1-1; 10 bases match TRBD1. Germline CDR1 MNHNS, CDR2 SASEGT. CDR3 size: 14 residues. Germline trimming cut 4 bases from V and 10 bases from J; bases unmatched to any gene: 9. The CDR3 coding sequence is TGTGCCAGCAGTGTGGGACAGGGGCCTTCATTAGCTTTCTTT. Translated, it gives CASSVGQGPSLAFF.

The J gene is TRBJ1-3, the V gene TRBV9; unclear D gene. The length of the CDR3 is 16 residues. Trimming left V 4 bases short and J 4 bases short, with 18 bases between. CDR1 SGDLS and CDR2 YYNGEE come from the germline V gene. The CDR3 sequence: CASSPLTGNRGNTIYF. CDR3 nucleotides: TGTGCCAGCAGCCCACTAACGGGGAACCGAGGAAACACCATATATTTT.

This clonotype was counted a few times. The chain uses TRBV6-2 or TRBV6-3 and TRBJ1-1; no definite D call. The germline V gene encodes CDR1 MNHEY and CDR2 SVGEGT. V was clipped by 0 bases and J by 8 bases, with 13 bases between them. The CDR3 contains 14 residues. The CDR3 is CASSYSLRAGEAFF. For the CDR3, the DNA is TGTGCCAGCAGTTACTCCCTCCGGGCCGGAGAAGCTTTCTTT.

The chain carries TRBV5-1 and TRBJ2-1; D might be TRBD1 or TRBD2, each matching 5 bases. Germline CDR1 is SGHRS and CDR2 is YFSETQ. The CDR3 consists of 14 residues. V lost 4 bases and J 8 bases, leaving 16 bases between the germline ends. The CDR3: CASSPGTTWDEQFF. CDR3 nucleotide sequence: TGCGCCAGCAGCCCGGGGACCACCTGGGATGAGCAGTTCTTC.